The T cell receptor beta chain under discussion was sequenced for a study of Ad26.COV2.S vaccination and SARS-CoV-2 variants. In the study overall: The vaccine Ad26.COV2.S was put into the muscle once, or twice with 56 days between.

Per the germline V gene, CDR1 is SGHTA and CDR2 is FQGNSA. The CDR3 covers 17 residues. The ends lost 1 base at V and 0 bases at J; junction bases unmatched: 6. In regard to this clone: Its antigen is not known.

Sample treatment: around 19 received Ad26.COV2.S at low or high dose, single or two shots; about 5 received placebo; per-sample allocation not given. Samples came from day 63 after the first vaccine or placebo injection. The sample came from a Boston adult aged 18-55 years. Findings of the study overall: Measures of TCR breadth and depth may have fallen short of total T cell responses. Reportedly, after vaccination the spike-specific CD8+ and CD4+ T cell responses displayed substantial breadth.

Data came from immunoSEQ multiplex PCR; TCRdb stores just in-frame clones and leaves some out. This sample has 320,000 or so clones, with 85% to 90% found just once. This receptor was obtained from a person between 18 and 60 years old who received the Ad26.COV2.S COVID-19 vaccine or a placebo. This chain links TRBV7-2 with TRBJ1-3; TRBD1 aligns across 7 bases. The source was peripheral blood, collected in a trial of Ad26.COV2.S vaccine versus placebo. The CDR3 region is CASSLGRGPDSGNTIYF. In DNA form, the CDR3 reads TGTGCCAGCAGCTTAGGGAGGGGGCCCGACTCTGGAAACACCATATATTTT.